The 25 T cell receptor beta chains in this list originate from one sample, sequenced in a study of technical replicates of blood from a few donors. The repertoire was sequenced with immunoSEQ multiplex PCR; TCRdb's copy has only in-frame clones and lacks some. The sample comprises tens of thousands of clones, 94% of which are singletons, and 0.38% rests with the top ten. Sequences were obtained from T cells isolated from PBMCs. The receptor set was obtained from a human donor in good health.

The chain combines TRBV27 with TRBJ1-1; 8 bases fit TRBD1. The CDR3 runs to 15 residues. Germline CDR1 MNHEY, CDR2 SMNVEV (reference sequence). Trimming cost V 2 bases and J 4 bases; bases outside gene matches: 6. CDR3 sequence: CASSLTGGLGTEAFF. In DNA, the CDR3 is TGTGCCAGCAGTTTAACAGGGGGGTTGGGCACTGAAGCTTTCTTT.

CDR3 sequence reads: CAISPGQGNEKLFF. The CDR3 DNA sequence: TGTGCCATCAGTCCGGGACAGGGGAATGAAAAACTGTTTTTT. The chain employs TRBV10-3 and TRBJ1-4, with 10 bases aligning to TRBD1. Trimming removed 5 bases from V and 5 bases from J; junction bases left unmatched: 2. The CDR3 runs to 14 residues. CDR1 is ENHRY, CDR2 SYGVKD, per germline.

With regard to this clone: The sample holds other DNA sequences that translate to the same CDR3. The chain links TRBV5-1 to TRBJ2-2, with 7 bases that match TRBD2. The CDR3 extends over 15 amino acids. The germline V gene encodes CDR1 SGHRS and CDR2 YFSETQ. The V segment lost 2 bases and the J segment 1 base; nucleotides outside the gene matches: 2. The CDR3, as DNA: TGCGCCAGCAGCTTTTCTAGCGGGAACACCGGGGAGCTGTTTTTT. Protein product: CASSFSSGNTGELFF.

The chain combines TRBV27 with TRBJ2-1; 12 nucleotides agree with TRBD1. Per the germline V gene, CDR1 is MNHEY and CDR2 is SMNVEV (reference sequence). The CDR3 sequence is 18 residues long. The J segment lost 0 bases and the V segment lost 7 bases, leaving 10 bases of the junction unmatched. This CDR3 reads CASNPGQGAPGSYNEQFF. DNA for the CDR3: TGTGCCAGCAACCCGGGACAGGGGGCCCCCGGCTCCTACAATGAGCAGTTCTTC.

This clone was recorded only once. The chain couples TRBV19 to TRBJ2-3; D is uncertain. Germline CDR1 reads LNHDA; CDR2 reads SQIVND (reference sequence). Deletions cut 4 bases from V and 3 bases from J, with 5 bases between. This CDR3 region has 12 residues. The CDR3 bases are TGTGCCAGTAGTACTCTGACAGATACGCAGTATTTT. This sequence encodes CASSTLTDTQYF.

The chain is built from TRBV5-4 and TRBJ2-5, with D hard to call. The germline V gene encodes CDR1 SGHNT and CDR2 YYREEE (reference sequence). The CDR3 runs to 14 residues. V dropped 0 bases and J dropped 5 bases, with 11 bases sitting between them. CDR3 in amino acids: CASSLAGVRETQYF. In nucleotides, the CDR3 is TGTGCCAGCAGCTTGGCAGGTGTTAGGGAGACCCAGTACTTC.

The J gene is TRBJ2-2, the V gene TRBV9, with D possibly matching TRBD2 (5 bases). The CDR3 length is 17 residues. Germline-derived CDR1 and CDR2 are SGDLS and YYNGEE. V was shortened by 3 bases and J by 0 bases, with 15 bases between the two germline ends. CDR3 in amino acids: CASSAPGEGPNTGELFF. The CDR3 DNA reads as TGTGCCAGCAGCGCCCCTGGCGAGGGCCCGAACACCGGGGAGCTGTTTTTT. The variable domain in full, completed from reference TRBV9 and TRBJ2-2, reads DSGVTQTPKHLITATGQRVTLRCSPRSGDLSVYWYQQSLDQGLQFLIQYYNGEERAKGNILERFSAQQFPDLHSELNLSSLELGDSALYFCASSAPGEGPNTGELFFGEGSRLTVL.

The chain employs TRBV7-6 and TRBJ1-4; TRBD1 might be the D (5 bases). Germline V gives CDR1 SGHVS, CDR2 FNYEAQ. V lost 2 bases, J lost 12 bases, and 16 bases lay in between. This CDR3 contains 14 residues. CDR3 loop: CASSLHYAGRELFF. The CDR3 DNA reads as TGTGCCAGCAGCTTACATTATGCAGGGAGGGAACTGTTTTTT.

The gene calls are TRBV2 and TRBJ2-1; TRBD2 matches 10 bases. V was pared by 5 bases and J by 6 bases, with 13 bases of the junction left unmatched. The CDR3 sequence is 17 residues long. In germline, CDR1 is SNHLY, CDR2 FYNNEI. CDR3 nucleotide sequence: TGTGCCAGCAGTTCTTTGGGGGCCAGCGGGAGGGCCAATGAGCAGTTCTTC. Its translation: CASSSLGASGRANEQFF.

The CDR3: CASSTSGPSYNEQFF. CDR3 nucleotide sequence: TGTGCCAGCAGTACTAGCGGGCCGTCCTACAATGAGCAGTTCTTC. The V gene is TRBV6-5, the J gene TRBJ2-1; 9 nucleotides agree with TRBD2. The CDR3 sequence is 15 residues long. CDR1 is MNHEY and CDR2 is SVGAGI in the germline V gene. Unmatched junction bases numbered 3, after V lost 5 bases and J lost 1 base.

This chain connects TRBV28 to TRBJ1-4; 8 bases map to TRBD1. The trim removed 2 bases at V and 1 base at J, leaving 3 bases unmatched. Looked up from germline, CDR1 is MDHEN and CDR2 is SYDVKM. The CDR3 contains 16 residues. Written as DNA, the CDR3 is TGTGCCAGCAGTTTAGCAGGGGGCATAACTAATGAAAAACTGTTTTTT. Protein: CASSLAGGITNEKLFF.

The chain has TRBV2 and TRBJ2-2; no firm D call. The CDR3 is 14 amino acids. The germline V gene has CDR1 SNHLY and CDR2 FYNNEI. V shed 5 bases and J shed 1 base, with 8 bases lying between them. The CDR3 loop is CASSLGGNTGELFF. In DNA form, the CDR3 reads TGTGCCAGCAGTCTAGGTGGGAACACCGGGGAGCTGTTTTTT. The full variable domain, its missing parts supplied by reference TRBV2 and TRBJ2-2, is EPEVTQTPSHQVTQMGQEVILRCVPISNHLYFYWYRQILGQKVEFLVSFYNNEISEKSEIFDDQFSVERPDGSNFTLKIRSTKLEDSAMYFCASSLGGNTGELFFGEGSRLTVL.

The V gene is TRBV27, the J gene TRBJ2-2; 8 nucleotides line up with TRBD1. The germline gives CDR1 MNHEY, CDR2 SMNVEV (reference sequence). V dropped 6 bases and J dropped 6; count of bases not matched to a gene: 9. This CDR3 has 15 residues. The CDR3 nucleotides read TGTGCCAGCAGCTCCCTTCCAGGGGGCCCCGGGGAGCTGTTTTTT. Protein sequence: CASSSLPGGPGELFF.

The DNA of the CDR3 is TGTGCCAGTAGTGAAGGGGCCCCTCCGCATACGCAGTATTTT. Residues: CASSEGAPPHTQYF. This rearrangement joins TRBV19 to TRBJ2-3; tentatively, D is TRBD1 (5 bases). Germline CDR1 and CDR2: LNHDA and SQIVND (reference sequence). The CDR3 sequence is 14 residues long. Trimming took 5 bases from V and 7 from J, leaving 16 bases between them.

The chain recombines TRBV5-4 with TRBJ2-5; 11 nucleotides match TRBD2. This CDR3 is 16 amino acids long. V was clipped by 0 bases and J by 4 bases; unmatched bases: 5. The germline V gene encodes CDR1 SGHNT and CDR2 YYREEE (reference sequence). In DNA form, the CDR3 reads TGTGCCAGCAGCTTGGCTCAGACTAGCGGGACAGAGACCCAGTACTTC. Its translation is CASSLAQTSGTETQYF. The full variable domain, rest sourced from reference TRBV5-4 and TRBJ2-5, is ETGVTQSPTHLIKTRGQQVTLRCSSQSGHNTVSWYQQALGQGPQFIFQYYREEENGRGNFPPRFSGLQFPNYSSELNVNALELDDSALYLCASSLAQTSGTETQYFGPGTRLLVL.

This clone was seen only once. The genes are TRBV28 and TRBJ2-3, with 15 bases aligning to TRBD2. Germline lookup yields CDR1 MDHEN and CDR2 SYDVKM. The CDR3 totals 17 residues. The ends lost 6 bases at V and 6 bases at J; junction bases unmatched: 10. The CDR3 protein is CASRGLAGGPGGDTQYF. The CDR3 coding sequence is TGTGCCAGCAGGGGACTAGCGGGAGGTCCTGGAGGGGATACGCAGTATTTT. Filled out from reference TRBV28 and TRBJ2-3, the complete variable domain reads DVKVTQSSRYLVKRTGEKVFLECVQDMDHENMFWYRQDPGLGLRLIYFSYDVKMKEKGDIPEGYSVSREKKERFSLILESASTNQTSMYLCASRGLAGGPGGDTQYFGPGTRLTVL.

The genes are TRBV2 and TRBJ2-3, with 11 nucleotides matching TRBD2. This CDR3 region has 14 residues. Germline V gene data show CDR1 as SNHLY and CDR2 as FYNNEI. Trimming took 9 bases from V and 2 from J; bases not matched to a gene: 4. The DNA for the CDR3 is TGTGCCAGTCATAGCGGGAGGGACACAGATACGCAGTATTTT. Encoded protein: CASHSGRDTDTQYF. Variable domain in full (rest from reference TRBV2 and TRBJ2-3): EPEVTQTPSHQVTQMGQEVILRCVPISNHLYFYWYRQILGQKVEFLVSFYNNEISEKSEIFDDQFSVERPDGSNFTLKIRSTKLEDSAMYFCASHSGRDTDTQYFGPGTRLTVL.

The rearrangement joins TRBV7-9 to TRBJ2-7; D might be TRBD2 (6 bases). CDR1 is SEHNR and CDR2 is FQNEAQ in the germline V gene (reference sequence). The length of the CDR3 is 17 residues. With 5 bases removed from V and 0 bases from J, the gap between germline ends came to 20 bases. CDR3: CASSHPIRQTSSYEQYF. The CDR3 nucleotides read TGTGCCAGCAGCCACCCAATACGACAGACTAGCTCCTACGAGCAGTACTTC.

This chain links TRBV30 with TRBJ1-1; 9 bases line up with TRBD1. V was clipped by 3 bases and J by 3 bases; unmatched bases: 11. The CDR3 length is 16 residues. CDR1 is GTSNPN and CDR2 is SVGIG in the germline V gene (reference sequence). CDR3 protein: CAWRRGDRDLDTEAFF. The CDR3 region has the DNA TGTGCCTGGAGGAGGGGGGACAGGGATTTGGACACTGAAGCTTTCTTT.

This chain uses TRBV19 with TRBJ1-1; 11 bases are shared with TRBD1. V lost 4 bases and J lost 2; bases outside the gene matches: 9. The germline V gene has CDR1 LNHDA and CDR2 SQIVND (reference sequence). The CDR3 contains 17 residues. The chain's CDR3 is CASSKDRGLGDNTEAFF. CDR3 in DNA: TGTGCCAGTAGTAAGGACAGGGGGCTAGGGGATAACACTGAAGCTTTCTTT.

This clone appeared a single time. The chain couples TRBV27 to TRBJ2-7; no clear D gene. The CDR3 consists of 14 residues. The V end lost 6 bases, the J end lost 2 bases, and 14 bases lay between the germline ends. The V gene's germline CDR1 is MNHEY and CDR2 SMNVEV (reference sequence). The CDR3 loop is CASRYSPEAYEQYF. The DNA of the CDR3 is TGTGCCAGCAGGTATTCCCCAGAAGCCTACGAGCAGTACTTC.

The chain has TRBV29-1 and TRBJ1-1; possibly TRBD1 for D (5 bases). Germline V gene data show CDR1 as SQVTM and CDR2 as ANQGSEA. With 8 bases removed from V and 10 bases from J, the gap between germline ends came to 20 bases. This CDR3 has 12 amino acids. The CDR3 DNA is TGCAGCTGGGGTCACATGGGGCGCGGAGCTTTCTTT. Translation gives CSWGHMGRGAFF.

The V call is TRBV2, the J call TRBJ1-1; D unresolved. This CDR3 spans 15 amino acids. Trimming removed 3 bases at V and 0 bases at J, with 11 bases between. Germline V lookup: CDR1 SNHLY, CDR2 FYNNEI. CDR3 bases: TGTGCCAGCAGTGATCCCGCCAGGATGAACACTGAAGCTTTCTTT. Translated, it gives CASSDPARMNTEAFF.

This clone was counted a single time. The rearrangement links TRBV29-1 to TRBJ2-1, with TRBD2 identical over 9 bases. With V trimmed by 8 bases and J by 8 bases, 13 bases remained unmatched. Germline V gene data show CDR1 as SQVTM and CDR2 as ANQGSEA. CDR3 size: 14 residues. The CDR3, as DNA: TGCAGCCTCGAACCGGGACTAGCCCGGGATGAGCAGTTCTTC. Translated: CSLEPGLARDEQFF.

The chain joins TRBV5-1 to TRBJ2-2; D call uncertain. The germline V gene encodes CDR1 SGHRS and CDR2 YFSETQ. The CDR3 spans 15 residues. Deletions cut 0 bases from V and 1 base from J, with 7 bases between. The CDR3 DNA sequence: TGCGCCAGCAGCTTGGTACGGTGGAACACCGGGGAGCTGTTTTTT. It yields the protein CASSLVRWNTGELFF.